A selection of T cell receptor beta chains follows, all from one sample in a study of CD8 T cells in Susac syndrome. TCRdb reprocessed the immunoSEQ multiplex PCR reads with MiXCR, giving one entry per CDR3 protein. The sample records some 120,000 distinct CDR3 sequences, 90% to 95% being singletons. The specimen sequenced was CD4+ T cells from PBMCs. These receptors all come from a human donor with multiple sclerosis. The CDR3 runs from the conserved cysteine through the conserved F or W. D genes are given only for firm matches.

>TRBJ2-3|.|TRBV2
TGTGCCAGCAGAACAAGTAGTATTAGTCCGGATCCCACAGATACGCAGTATTTT
CASRTSSISPDPTDTQYF
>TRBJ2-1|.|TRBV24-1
TGTGCCACCAGTGATTTCTGGTTCAATGAGCAGTTCTTC
CATSDFWFNEQFF
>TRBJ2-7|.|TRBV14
TGTGCCAGCAACCGACAGGCCGGGGAGCAGTACTTC
CASNRQAGEQYF
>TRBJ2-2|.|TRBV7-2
TGTGCCAGCAGCTTAGTGAGCAGCACCGGGGAGCTGTTTTTT
CASSLVSSTGELFF
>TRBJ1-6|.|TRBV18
TGTGCCAGCTCACCACTAGGGTTGGAAAATTCACCCCTCCACTTT
CASSPLGLENSPLHF
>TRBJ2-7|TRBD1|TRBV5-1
TGCGCCAGCAGTACAGGGGCGTTAACCTACGAGCAGTACTTC
CASSTGALTYEQYF
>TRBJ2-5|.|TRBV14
TGTGCCAGCAGCCAAGAGACCCAGTACTTC
CASSQETQYF
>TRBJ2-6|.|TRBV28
TGTGCCAGCAGTTTACACCAGGCCCCCGGGGCCAACGTCCTGACTTTC
CASSLHQAPGANVLTF
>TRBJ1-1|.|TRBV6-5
TGTGCCAGCAGTTACGTCGGGGGAAACACTGAAGCTTTCTTT
CASSYVGGNTEAFF
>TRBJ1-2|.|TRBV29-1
TGCAGCGTTGAAGATCTGGCGGGGGCGGAGTATGGCTACACCTTC
CSVEDLAGAEYGYTF
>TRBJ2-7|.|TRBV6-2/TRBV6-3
TGTGCCAGCAGTTGGGCGTCAGGGGCTTCCTACGAGCAGTACTTC
CASSWASGASYEQYF